The TCR beta chain under discussion was sequenced for a study of T cells in Graves' hyperthyroidism and ophthalmopathy. RNA transcripts gave rise to amplified TCR beta CDR3 regions. TCR CDR3 regions were first amplified by RT-PCR with HTBI primers. MiXCR, applied by TCRdb to the multiplex PCR reads, yields one record per CDR3 protein. In the table there are over 650,000 distinct CDR3 sequences, just under 45% of which are singletons. This CDR3 has 15 amino acids. With 0 bases removed from V and 7 bases from J, the gap between germline ends came to 17 bases. Germline V gene data show CDR1 as SGHRS and CDR2 as YFSETQ.

Sequenced sample: peripheral blood or thyroid tissue (not recorded which). The chain is built from TRBV5-1 and TRBJ2-7; weak D call: TRBD1 (5 bases). The clonotype originates from an adult man with Graves' disease, either hyperthyroidism or ophthalmopathy (not recorded which). The CDR3 nucleotides read TGCGCCAGCAGCTTGGGGACAAGGGCTAACGATGAGCAGTACTTC. Translated, it gives CASSLGTRANDEQYF.